The subject of this entry is one T cell receptor beta chain. It lacks a known antigen. No per-base quality is available; no much larger clone lies one base away. CDR1 SGDLS and CDR2 YYNGEE are derived from the germline V gene. CDR3 length: 17 amino acids, cysteine to phenylalanine. The CDR3 DNA has 51 bases and is translated from base 1. V sheds 0 bases and J sheds 0 bases, leaving 14 bases between their ends. The data originate from a study of CD8 T cells in ankylosing spondylitis (dated by TCRdb to about 2017). For the wider study: To find TCR variants linked to disease, the study profiled T cell receptor beta repertoires in ankylosing spondylitis patients and healthy donors. In total, the full study cohort was made up of about 110 healthy donors and some 26 ankylosing spondylitis patients. Peripheral blood was sampled, and synovial fluid was also collected from ankylosing spondylitis patients.

Sequencing used an Illumina HiSeq 2500. Quantitative 5'-RACE with molecular barcodes was the method used to prepare the TCR beta libraries. As for the original processing: To identify disease-linked TCR variants, a new computational method was used, one built on a probabilistic model of VDJ rearrangement. Using fastp at Q25 and MiXCR, TCRdb reprocessed the public reads and kept productive beta chains. Records with the same CDR3 protein are collapsed into one entry carrying the most frequent genes and DNA. The V and J calls follow TCRdb's processing rather than the paper's. The sample records about 350,000 distinct CDR3 sequences, 20% of which are singletons. The biggest ten clones account for around 14% of the sample. Study-level results and caveats: Blood from ankylosing spondylitis patients appeared to be characterized by a TCR beta motif made up of fewer than ten highly homologous amino acid variants. The disease-linked clones showed a CD8+ phenotype and occurred at relatively low frequencies in peripheral blood. Some of the motif variants had been reported before in the synovial fluid and blood of reactive arthritis patients, a finding that suggests common disease-initiation mechanisms. According to the report, matched synovial fluid samples from ankylosing spondylitis patients were significantly enriched for the disease-linked clones.

Sequences were obtained from blood, either unsorted or a sorted T cell fraction (not recorded which). This chain is built from TRBV9 and TRBJ2-3, with TRBD2 tentatively as D gene (5 bases match). The TCR originated in a male donor with ankylosing spondylitis or in good health (not recorded which). The DNA sequence reads TGTGCCAGCAGCGTAGGGAGGTGGGGATATAGCACAGATACGCAGTATTTT. It encodes CASSVGRWGYSTDTQYF.